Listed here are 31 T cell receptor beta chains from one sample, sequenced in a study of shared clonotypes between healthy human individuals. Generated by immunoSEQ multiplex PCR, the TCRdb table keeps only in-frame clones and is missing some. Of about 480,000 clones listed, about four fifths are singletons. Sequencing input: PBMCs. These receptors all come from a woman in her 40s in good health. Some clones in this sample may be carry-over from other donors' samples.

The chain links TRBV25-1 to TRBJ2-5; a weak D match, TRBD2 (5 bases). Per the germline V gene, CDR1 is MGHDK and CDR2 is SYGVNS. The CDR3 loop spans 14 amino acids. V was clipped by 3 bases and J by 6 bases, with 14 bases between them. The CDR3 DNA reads TGTGCCAGCAGTGATAAGGGATCGGGGAAGACCCAGTACTTC. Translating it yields CASSDKGSGKTQYF. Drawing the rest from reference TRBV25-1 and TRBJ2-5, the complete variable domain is EADIYQTPRYLVIGTGKKITLECSQTMGHDKMYWYQQDPGMELHLIHYSYGVNSTEKGDLSSESTVSRIRTEHFPLTLESARPSHTSQYLCASSDKGSGKTQYFGPGTRLLVL.

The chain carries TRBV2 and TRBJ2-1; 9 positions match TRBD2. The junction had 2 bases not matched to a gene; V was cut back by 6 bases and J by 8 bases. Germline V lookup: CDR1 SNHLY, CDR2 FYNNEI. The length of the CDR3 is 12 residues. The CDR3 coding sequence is TGTGCCAGCAGGGGACTAGCCGATGAGCAGTTCTTC. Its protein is CASRGLADEQFF.

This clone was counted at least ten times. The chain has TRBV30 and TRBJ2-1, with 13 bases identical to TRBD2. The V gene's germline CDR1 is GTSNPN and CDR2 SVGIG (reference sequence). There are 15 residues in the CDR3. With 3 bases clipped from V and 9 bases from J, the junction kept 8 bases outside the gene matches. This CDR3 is CAWSGLAGVDSEQFF. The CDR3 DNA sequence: TGTGCCTGGAGCGGACTAGCGGGAGTGGATAGTGAGCAGTTCTTC.

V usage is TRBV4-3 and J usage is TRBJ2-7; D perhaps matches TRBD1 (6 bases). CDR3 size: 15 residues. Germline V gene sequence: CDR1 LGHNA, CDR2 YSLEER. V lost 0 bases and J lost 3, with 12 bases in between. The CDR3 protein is CASSQDHREFYEQYF. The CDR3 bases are TGCGCCAGCAGCCAAGATCACAGGGAGTTCTACGAGCAGTACTTC.

The CDR3 loop reads CATSRVGGRRLAGAPLGNEQFF. CDR3 in DNA: TGTGCCACCAGCAGAGTAGGGGGGCGGCGACTAGCGGGAGCCCCGTTGGGCAATGAGCAGTTCTTC. This chain joins TRBV15 and TRBJ2-1; 12 bases line up with TRBD2. Germline V gene data show CDR1 as LNHNV and CDR2 as YYDKDF (reference sequence). The junction had 22 bases not matched to a gene; V was cut back by 1 base and J by 6 bases. CDR3 size: 22 residues. The full variable domain, with the rest looked up from reference TRBV15 and TRBJ2-1, is DAMVIQNPRYQVTQFGKPVTLSCSQTLNHNVMYWYQQKSSQAPKLLFHYYDKDFNNEADTPDNFQSRRPNTSFCFLDIRSPGLGDTAMYLCATSRVGGRRLAGAPLGNEQFFGPGTRLTVL.

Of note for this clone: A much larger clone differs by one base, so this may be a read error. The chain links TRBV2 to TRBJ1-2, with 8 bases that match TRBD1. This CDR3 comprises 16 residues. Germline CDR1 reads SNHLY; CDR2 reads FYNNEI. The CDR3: CASSGTAPGGAGGYIF. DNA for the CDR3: TGTGCCAGCAGTGGGACGGCCCCAGGGGGCGCCGGAGGCTACATCTTC.

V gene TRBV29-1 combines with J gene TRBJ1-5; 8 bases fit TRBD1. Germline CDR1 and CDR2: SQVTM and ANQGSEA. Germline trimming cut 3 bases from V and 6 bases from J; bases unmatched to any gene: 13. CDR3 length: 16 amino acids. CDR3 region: CSVESPNRGIGQPQHF. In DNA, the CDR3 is TGCAGCGTTGAGAGCCCCAACAGGGGGATAGGTCAGCCCCAGCATTTT.

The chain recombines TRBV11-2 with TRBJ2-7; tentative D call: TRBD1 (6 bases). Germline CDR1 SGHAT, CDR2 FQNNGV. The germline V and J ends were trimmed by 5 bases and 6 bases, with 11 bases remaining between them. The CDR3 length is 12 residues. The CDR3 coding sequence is TGTGCCAGCAGCCCAACAGGGTTCGAGCAGTACTTC. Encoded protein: CASSPTGFEQYF.

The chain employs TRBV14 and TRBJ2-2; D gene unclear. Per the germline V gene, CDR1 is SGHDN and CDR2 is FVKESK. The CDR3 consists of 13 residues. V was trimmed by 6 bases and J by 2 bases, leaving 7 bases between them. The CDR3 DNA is TGTGCCAGCAGGTCCCTAAACACCGGGGAGCTGTTTTTT. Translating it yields CASRSLNTGELFF.

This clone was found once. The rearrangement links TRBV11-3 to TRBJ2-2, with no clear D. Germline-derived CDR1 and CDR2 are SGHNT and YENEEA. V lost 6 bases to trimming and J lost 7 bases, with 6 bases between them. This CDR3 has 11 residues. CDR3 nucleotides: TGTGCCAGCAGTAGCCGCGGGGAGCTGTTTTTT. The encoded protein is CASSSRGELFF.

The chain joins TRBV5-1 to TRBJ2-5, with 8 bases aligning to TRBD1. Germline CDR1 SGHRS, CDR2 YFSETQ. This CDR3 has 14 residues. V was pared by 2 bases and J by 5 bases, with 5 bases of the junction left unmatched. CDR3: CASSFMDRAETQYF. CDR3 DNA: TGCGCCAGCAGCTTTATGGACAGGGCGGAGACCCAGTACTTC.

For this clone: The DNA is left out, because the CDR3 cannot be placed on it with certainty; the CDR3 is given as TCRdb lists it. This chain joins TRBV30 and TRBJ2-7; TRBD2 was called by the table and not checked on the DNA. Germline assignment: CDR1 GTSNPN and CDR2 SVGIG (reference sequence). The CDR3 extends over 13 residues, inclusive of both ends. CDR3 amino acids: CAWSVASGASGYF.

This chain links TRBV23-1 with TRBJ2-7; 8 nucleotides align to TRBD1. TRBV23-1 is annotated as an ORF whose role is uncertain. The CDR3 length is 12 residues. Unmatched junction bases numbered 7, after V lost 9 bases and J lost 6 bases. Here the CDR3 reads CARSRQGIEQYF. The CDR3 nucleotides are TGCGCCAGGTCGAGACAGGGGATCGAGCAGTACTTC.

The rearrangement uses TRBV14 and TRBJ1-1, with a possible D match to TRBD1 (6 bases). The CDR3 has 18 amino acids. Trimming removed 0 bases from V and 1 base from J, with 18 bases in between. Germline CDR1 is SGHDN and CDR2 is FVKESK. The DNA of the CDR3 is TGTGCCAGCAGCCAAGACCAGGGGATCCCCCTCCAGAACACTGAAGCTTTCTTT. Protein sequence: CASSQDQGIPLQNTEAFF.

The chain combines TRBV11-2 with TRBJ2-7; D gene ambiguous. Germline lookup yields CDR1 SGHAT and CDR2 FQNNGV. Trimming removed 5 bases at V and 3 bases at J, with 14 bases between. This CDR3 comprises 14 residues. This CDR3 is CASSPGPSLYEQYF. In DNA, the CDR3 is TGTGCCAGCAGCCCTGGGCCCAGCCTCTACGAGCAGTACTTC.

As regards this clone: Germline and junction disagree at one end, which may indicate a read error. Here the CDR3 reads CASSLTSSGLAGGSAF. CDR3 DNA: TGTGCCAGCAGCTTAACCTCCTCAGGACTAGCGGGAGGGTCCGCCTTT. The chain uses TRBV7-2 and TRBJ2-3; TRBD2 matches 15 bases. This CDR3 is 16 amino acids long. The V gene's germline CDR1 is SGHTA and CDR2 FQGNSA.

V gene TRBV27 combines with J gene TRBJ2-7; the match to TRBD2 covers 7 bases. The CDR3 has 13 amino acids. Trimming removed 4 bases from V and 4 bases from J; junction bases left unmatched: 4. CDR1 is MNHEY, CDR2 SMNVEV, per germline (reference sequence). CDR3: CASSWGREYEQYF. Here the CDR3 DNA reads TGTGCCAGCAGTTGGGGGAGGGAGTACGAGCAGTACTTC.

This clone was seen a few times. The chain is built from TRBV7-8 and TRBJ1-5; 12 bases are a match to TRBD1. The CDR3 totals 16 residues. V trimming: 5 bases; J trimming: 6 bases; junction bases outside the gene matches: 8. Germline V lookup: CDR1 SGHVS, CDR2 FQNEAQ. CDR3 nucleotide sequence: TGTGCCAGCAGCGGGACAGGGGGCCAAGCGACTCAGCCCCAGCATTTT. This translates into CASSGTGGQATQPQHF.

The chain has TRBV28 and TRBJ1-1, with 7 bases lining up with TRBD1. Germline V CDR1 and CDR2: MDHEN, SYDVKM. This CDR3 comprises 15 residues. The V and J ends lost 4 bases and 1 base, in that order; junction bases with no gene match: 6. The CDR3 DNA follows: TGTGCCAGCAGTTGGGACAGAAGGGAGAACACTGAAGCTTTCTTT. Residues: CASSWDRRENTEAFF.

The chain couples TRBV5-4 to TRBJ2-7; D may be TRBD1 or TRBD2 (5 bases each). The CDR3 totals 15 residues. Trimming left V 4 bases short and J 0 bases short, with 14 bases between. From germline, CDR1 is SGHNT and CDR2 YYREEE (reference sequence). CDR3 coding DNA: TGTGCCAGCAGCCCCCGGGGCAGGTCCTCCTACGAGCAGTACTTC. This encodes CASSPRGRSSYEQYF.

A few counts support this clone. The CDR3 protein is CAWLTGYTEAFF. In DNA, the CDR3 is TGTGCCTGGCTAACAGGGTACACTGAAGCTTTCTTT. This chain joins TRBV30 and TRBJ1-1, with D perhaps TRBD1 (6 bases). The CDR3 is 12 amino acids. Germline CDR1 GTSNPN, CDR2 SVGIG (reference sequence). Deletions cut 5 bases from V and 3 bases from J, with 10 bases between.

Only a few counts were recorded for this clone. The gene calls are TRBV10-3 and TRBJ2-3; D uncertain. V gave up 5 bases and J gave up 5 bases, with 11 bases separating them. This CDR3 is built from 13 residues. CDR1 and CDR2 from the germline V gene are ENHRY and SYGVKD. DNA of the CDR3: TGTGCCATCAGTTCCGCGCCGGGAGATACGCAGTATTTT. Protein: CAISSAPGDTQYF.

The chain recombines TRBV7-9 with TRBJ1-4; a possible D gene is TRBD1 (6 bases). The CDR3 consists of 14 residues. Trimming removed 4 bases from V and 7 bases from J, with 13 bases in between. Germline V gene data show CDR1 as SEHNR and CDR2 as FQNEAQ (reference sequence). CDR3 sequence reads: CASSYTGNGEKLFF. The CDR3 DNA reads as TGTGCCAGCAGCTATACAGGGAACGGTGAAAAACTGTTTTTT.

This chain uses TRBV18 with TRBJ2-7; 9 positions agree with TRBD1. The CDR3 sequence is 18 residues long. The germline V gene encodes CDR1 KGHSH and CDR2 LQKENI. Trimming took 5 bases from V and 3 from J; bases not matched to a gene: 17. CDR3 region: CASSVSGQGPGGSYEQYF. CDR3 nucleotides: TGTGCCAGCTCAGTCTCGGGACAGGGTCCGGGTGGAAGCTACGAGCAGTACTTC.

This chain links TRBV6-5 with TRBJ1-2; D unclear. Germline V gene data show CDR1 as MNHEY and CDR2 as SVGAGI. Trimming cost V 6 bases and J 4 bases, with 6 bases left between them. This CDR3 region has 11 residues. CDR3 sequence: CASRAAYGYTF. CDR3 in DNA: TGTGCCAGCAGGGCAGCCTATGGCTACACCTTC.

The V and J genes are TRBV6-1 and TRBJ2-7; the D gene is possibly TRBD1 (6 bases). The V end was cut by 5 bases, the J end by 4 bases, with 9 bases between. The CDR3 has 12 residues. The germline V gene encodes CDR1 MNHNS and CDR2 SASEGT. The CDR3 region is CASSWTEYEQYF. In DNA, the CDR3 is TGTGCCAGCAGTTGGACAGAATACGAGCAGTACTTC.

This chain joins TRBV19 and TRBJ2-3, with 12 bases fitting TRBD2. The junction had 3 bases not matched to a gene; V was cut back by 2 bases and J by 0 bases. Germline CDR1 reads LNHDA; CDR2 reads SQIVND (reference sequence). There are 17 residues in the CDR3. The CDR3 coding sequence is TGTGCCAGTAGTATAAGACTAGCGGGAGCTAGCACAGATACGCAGTATTTT. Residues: CASSIRLAGASTDTQYF.

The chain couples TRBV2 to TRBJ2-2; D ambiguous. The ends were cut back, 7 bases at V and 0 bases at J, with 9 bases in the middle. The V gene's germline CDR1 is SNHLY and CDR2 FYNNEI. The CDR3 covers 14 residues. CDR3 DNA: TGTGCCAGCAAAGTTAGCTCGAACACCGGGGAGCTGTTTTTT. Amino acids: CASKVSSNTGELFF.

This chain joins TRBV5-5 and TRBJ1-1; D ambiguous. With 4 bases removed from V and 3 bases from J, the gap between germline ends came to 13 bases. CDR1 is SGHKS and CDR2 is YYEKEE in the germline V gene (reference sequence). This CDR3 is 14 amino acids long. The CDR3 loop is CASSLDTGYTEAFF. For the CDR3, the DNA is TGTGCCAGCAGCCTCGACACGGGGTACACTGAAGCTTTCTTT.

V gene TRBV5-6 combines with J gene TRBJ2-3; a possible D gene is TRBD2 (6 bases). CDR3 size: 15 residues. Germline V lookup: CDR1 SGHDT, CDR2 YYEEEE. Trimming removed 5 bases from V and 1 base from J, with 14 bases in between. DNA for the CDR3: TGTGCCAGCAGTCCTCATAGCGGCCGCACAGATACGCAGTATTTT. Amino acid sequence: CASSPHSGRTDTQYF.

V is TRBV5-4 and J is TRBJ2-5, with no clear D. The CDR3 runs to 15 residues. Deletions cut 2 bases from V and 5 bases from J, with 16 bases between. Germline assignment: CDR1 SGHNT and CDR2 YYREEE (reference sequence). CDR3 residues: CASSFPSFLKETQYF. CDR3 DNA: TGTGCCAGCAGCTTCCCCAGCTTCCTTAAGGAGACCCAGTACTTC. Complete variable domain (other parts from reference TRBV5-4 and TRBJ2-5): ETGVTQSPTHLIKTRGQQVTLRCSSQSGHNTVSWYQQALGQGPQFIFQYYREEENGRGNFPPRFSGLQFPNYSSELNVNALELDDSALYLCASSFPSFLKETQYFGPGTRLLVL.